What follows are 2 T cell receptor beta chains derived from one specimen sequenced in a study of identifying expanded T cells in peripheral blood. Sequencing used immunoSEQ multiplex PCR; TCRdb keeps in-frame clones, though not all of them. The sample yields under 70,000 clones, 80% to 90% seen once. The sample comprised blood. The receptors come from a person between 18 and 69 years old in good health.

The rearrangement uses TRBV7-3 and TRBJ2-2, with 9 bases matching TRBD2. The CDR3 is 14 amino acids. After removal of 8 bases from V and 2 bases from J, the junction contained 3 bases not matched to a gene. Germline CDR1 is SGHTA and CDR2 is FQGTGA. CDR3 coding DNA: TGTGCCAGCCGGACTAGCGTAAACACCGGGGAGCTGTTTTTT. It yields the protein CASRTSVNTGELFF.

The V and J genes are TRBV28 and TRBJ2-2; D gene unclear. Per the germline V gene, CDR1 is MDHEN and CDR2 is SYDVKM. This CDR3 comprises 14 residues. V lost 5 bases, J lost 4 bases, and 11 bases lay in between. The CDR3 nucleotides are TGTGCCAGCAGTCCCCTGGCTAGCACCGGGGAGCTGTTTTTT. This translates into CASSPLASTGELFF.